The 9 T cell receptor beta chains listed next were all sequenced from one sample in a study of blood T cells in healthy people across ages (dated by TCRdb to between 2015 and 2017). The protocol used for the library was 5' RACE. A second PCR of about 7 to 12 cycles was run with a J-beta primer mix and a sample-barcoded 5' primer. TCRdb reprocessing: public reads trimmed at Q25 with fastp, clones called with MiXCR, in-frame beta chains kept. CDR3 protein duplicates are merged, each entry listing the most common genes and DNA. The sample profile shows around 1,900,000 distinct CDR3 sequences; 39% of them were found once. The ten top clones hold 23% of the sample. Material: blood. The receptors were sampled from a human donor in good health.

The chain carries TRBV27 and TRBJ2-4; tentatively, D is TRBD1 (6 bases). Germline assignment: CDR1 MNHEY and CDR2 SMNVEV (reference sequence). Trimming left V 2 bases short and J 12 bases short, with 17 bases between. The CDR3 contains 14 residues. In nucleotides, the CDR3 is TGTGCCAGCAGTTTAGACGGTGGGGGCAGAACTCAGTACTTC. Its translation is CASSLDGGGRTQYF.

In this sample, this clonotype turned up a few times. This chain connects TRBV12-3 or TRBV12-4 to TRBJ2-4, with D tentatively TRBD1 (5 bases). This CDR3 is built from 14 residues. Trimming removed 2 bases at V and 13 bases at J, with 18 bases between. CDR3 in DNA: TGTGCCAGCAGTTTAACTGAAATAGGGGTGGGGCAGTACTTC. It yields the protein CASSLTEIGVGQYF.

This chain connects TRBV27 to TRBJ2-7; D perhaps matches TRBD1 (5 bases). The V and J ends lost 0 bases and 4 bases respectively, with 10 bases between them. The CDR3 is made up of 14 amino acids. Germline loops: CDR1 MNHEY, CDR2 SMNVEV (reference sequence). The CDR3 DNA sequence: TGTGCCAGCAGTTTATCGACGGCAGGGTACGAGCAGTACTTC. Protein product: CASSLSTAGYEQYF.

V is TRBV20-1 and J is TRBJ1-2, with D hard to call. Germline V CDR1 and CDR2: DFQATT, SNEGSKA (reference sequence). The CDR3 runs to 16 residues. The V end lost 0 bases, the J end lost 7 bases, and 21 bases lay between the germline ends. CDR3 sequence reads: CSARDRGQETNGGYTF. CDR3 in DNA: TGCAGTGCTAGAGATAGAGGGCAGGAAACCAACGGTGGCTACACCTTC.

In its sample, this clonotype was seen once. The chain carries TRBV5-6 and TRBJ2-2, with TRBD1 matching 8 bases. Germline CDR1 is SGHDT and CDR2 is YYEEEE. V lost 5 bases to trimming and J lost 7 bases; unmatched junction nucleotides: 10. The CDR3 runs to 15 residues. This CDR3 reads CASSFGQGEIGELFF. CDR3 nucleotide sequence: TGTGCCAGCAGTTTTGGACAGGGAGAGATCGGGGAGCTGTTTTTT.

This clonotype was observed a handful of times. The gene calls are TRBV6-6 and TRBJ1-1; D not certain. The germline V gene has CDR1 MNHNY and CDR2 SVGAGI (reference sequence). V lost 3 bases, J lost 1 base, and 6 bases lay in between. The CDR3 extends over 13 amino acids. The CDR3 bases are TGTGCCAGCAGTTATTTCCCGAACACTGAAGCTTTCTTT. The encoded protein is CASSYFPNTEAFF.

This clonotype occurred a few times. One end of the junction does not line up with germline, which may come from a read error. The V and J genes are TRBV27 and TRBJ2-4, with 7 bases aligning to TRBD1. The CDR3 length is 12 residues. The V gene's germline CDR1 is MNHEY and CDR2 SMNVEV (reference sequence). CDR3 DNA: TGTACCAGCAGAAGACAGGGTGGTAGGGAGTACTTC. Its translation: CTSRRQGGREYF.

This chain uses TRBV6-1 with TRBJ1-1; D not resolved. Trimming removed 6 bases from V and 8 bases from J, with 16 bases in between. The CDR3 contains 13 residues. In germline, CDR1 is MNHNS, CDR2 SASEGT. The DNA for the CDR3 is TGTGCCAGCAGGATCCATTCGGCCGGCGAAGCTTTCTTT. Its translation: CASRIHSAGEAFF.

A few counts support this clonotype. The genes are TRBV4-1 and TRBJ2-7; D call uncertain. CDR3 size: 15 residues. CDR1 is MGHRA and CDR2 is YSYEKL in the germline V gene. The V and J ends lost 0 bases and 2 bases respectively, with 11 bases between them. The chain's CDR3 is CASSQEMDGTYEQYF. The DNA for the CDR3 is TGCGCCAGCAGCCAAGAAATGGACGGCACCTACGAGCAGTACTTC.